The following is a T cell receptor (beta chain) sequence with its context. The table came from immunoSEQ multiplex PCR; TCRdb's copy has only in-frame clones and leaves some out. The sample yields 59,000 or so clones, roughly 80% seen once. This specimen belongs to a study of OX40 agonist ivuxolimab in advanced cancers. The specimen was CD4+ or CD8+ T cells sorted from blood, collected in a trial of the OX40 agonist ivuxolimab. This sequence was found in an adult with an advanced solid tumor such as melanoma, head and neck, liver or kidney cancer.

As DNA, the CDR3 is TGTGCCAGCAGTTTATCCCCCCCTCGTGATGGGTCACCCCTCCACTTT. Translated: CASSLSPPRDGSPLHF. The V gene is TRBV28, the J gene TRBJ1-6; unclear D gene. The CDR3 spans 16 residues. Trimming stripped 1 base from V and 10 bases from J, with 17 bases between. Germline CDR1 and CDR2: MDHEN and SYDVKM.